This TCR beta chain was recorded in a study of T cell repertoires in cytomegalovirus infection. General observations from the study: Accumulated public TCR beta family frequency recognized individuals carrying CMV together with the relevant HLA.

On this clonotype itself: No antigen is known for it.

The CDR3 has 15 residues. Germline lookup yields CDR1 SEHNR and CDR2 FQNEAQ (reference sequence). The germline V and J ends were trimmed by 5 bases and 2 bases, with 13 bases remaining between them. TCRdb fed the reads into MiXCR, producing one record per CDR3 protein. Of about 150,000 distinct CDR3 sequences listed, 17% are singletons. This clonotype was obtained from a human donor in good health (CMV status not recorded). Some clones in this sample may be carry-over from other donors' samples. The sample comprised CD8+ T cells from PBMCs. V gene TRBV7-9 combines with J gene TRBJ2-1; D remains unclear. DNA of the CDR3: TGTGCCAGCAGCCAACCCCCGGTAACCTACAATGAGCAGTTCTTC. It specifies CASSQPPVTYNEQFF. The whole variable domain, remainder taken from reference TRBV7-9 and TRBJ2-1, is DTGVSQNPRHKITKRGQNVTFRCDPISEHNRLYWYRQTLGQGPEFLTYFQNEAQLEKSRLLSDRFSAERPKGSFSTLEIQRTEQGDSAMYLCASSQPPVTYNEQFFGPGTRLTVL.